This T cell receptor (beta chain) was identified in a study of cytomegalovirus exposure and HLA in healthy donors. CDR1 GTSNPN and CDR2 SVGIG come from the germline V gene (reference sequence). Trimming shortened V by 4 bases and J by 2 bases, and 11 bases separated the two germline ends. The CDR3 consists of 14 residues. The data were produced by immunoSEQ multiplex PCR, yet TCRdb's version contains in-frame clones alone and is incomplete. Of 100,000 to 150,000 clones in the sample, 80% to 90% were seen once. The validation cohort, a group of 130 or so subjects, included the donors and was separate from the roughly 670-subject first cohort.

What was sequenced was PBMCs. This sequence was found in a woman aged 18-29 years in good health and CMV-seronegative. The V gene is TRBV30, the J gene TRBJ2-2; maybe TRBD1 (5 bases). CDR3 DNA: TGTGCCTGGAACCCAGGGAAAAACACCGGGGAGCTGTTTTTT. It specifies CAWNPGKNTGELFF.